Listed here is a single T cell receptor (beta chain). This sample was included in a study of long-term antiretroviral therapy in people with HIV. Survey-level immunoSEQ v3.0 assays were run. The method was immunoSEQ multiplex PCR; TCRdb's version includes in-frame clones alone and lacks a portion of them. The sample includes under 15,000 clones, 75% to 85% of them seen just once. This CDR3 is built from 12 residues. From germline, CDR1 is SGHTS and CDR2 YDEGEE. V lost 2 bases, J lost 4 bases, and 4 bases lay in between. This chain joins TRBV5-8 and TRBJ1-5; no firm D call. The sequence derives from a man between 40 and 49 years old with HIV. The material was unsorted PBMCs, obtained 3.4 years after starting antiretroviral therapy. The CDR3 is CASSFRNQPQHF. CDR3 DNA: TGTGCCAGCAGCTTTAGGAATCAGCCCCAGCATTTT.